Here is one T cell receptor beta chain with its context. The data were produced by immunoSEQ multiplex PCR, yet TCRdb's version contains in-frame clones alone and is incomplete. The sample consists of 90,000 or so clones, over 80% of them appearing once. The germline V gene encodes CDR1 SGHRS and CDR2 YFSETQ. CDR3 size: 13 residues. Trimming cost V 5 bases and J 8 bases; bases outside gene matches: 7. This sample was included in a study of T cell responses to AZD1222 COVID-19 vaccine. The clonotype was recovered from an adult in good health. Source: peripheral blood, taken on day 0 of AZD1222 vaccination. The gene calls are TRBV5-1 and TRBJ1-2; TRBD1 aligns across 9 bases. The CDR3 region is CASSQTGGEGYTF. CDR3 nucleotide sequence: TGCGCCAGCAGTCAGACAGGGGGTGAAGGCTACACCTTC.